A single sample gave rise to the 32 T cell receptor beta chains below, sequenced in a study of tumor-infiltrating lymphocytes in primary liver carcinoma. Production of TCR beta cDNA used around 460 ng total RNA together with a constant-region primer. Three rounds of nested multiplex PCR with slightly modified ARM-PCR produced TCR beta libraries. In the first two PCR rounds, TRBV1-TRBV30 forward primers were paired with a C-beta reverse primer, and each round lasted approximately 9 cycles. MiXCR, run by TCRdb on the multiplex PCR reads, gives a single entry per CDR3 protein. The table has 99,000 or so distinct CDR3 sequences, roughly 80% seen once. Extraction of RNA together with DNA used 20-30 mg of unsorted bulk tissue. The sequencing input was liver tumor tissue from sampling region 3. Described subset: tumor region T3, left-lateral pole. The origin of the receptors is a man aged 40-49 years with primary liver carcinoma and hepatitis B virus infection.

Notes on this clonotype: Since no conserved phenylalanine or tryptophan closes the CDR3, a read error is the likely cause. The rearrangement uses TRBV6-1 and TRBJ2-1; 9 nucleotides line up with TRBD2. Germline V gene data show CDR1 as MNHNS and CDR2 as SASEGT. The CDR3 has 15 amino acids. Losses at the gene ends were 8 bases for V and 1 base for J; bases not matched to a gene: 6. CDR3 amino acids: CASSRGRDSYNEQFL. CDR3 in DNA: TGTGCCAGCTCCCGCGGGAGGGATTCCTACAATGAGCAGTTCCTC.

On this clonotype: This could be a read error, since a much larger clone is one nucleotide away. The chain combines TRBV28 with TRBJ2-6, with 9 bases aligning to TRBD1. This CDR3 contains 18 residues. Looked up from germline, CDR1 is MDHEN and CDR2 is SYDVKM. The CDR3 spells CASSSPGQGKVGANVLIF. CDR3 in DNA: TGTGCCAGCAGTTCCCCGGGACAGGGAAAGGTTGGGGCCAACGTCCTGATTTTC.

The chain links TRBV7-9 to TRBJ2-7, with 10 positions matching TRBD1. Germline V gene data show CDR1 as SEHNR and CDR2 as FQNEAQ (reference sequence). The junction had 5 bases not matched to a gene; V was cut back by 4 bases and J by 5 bases. The CDR3 is 14 amino acids. In DNA, the CDR3 is TGTGCCAGCAGCTGGGGACAGGGGAGCGACGAGCAGTACTTC. It codes for CASSWGQGSDEQYF. Full variable domain (remainder filled in from reference TRBV7-9 and TRBJ2-7): DTGVSQNPRHKITKRGQNVTFRCDPISEHNRLYWYRQTLGQGPEFLTYFQNEAQLEKSRLLSDRFSAERPKGSFSTLEIQRTEQGDSAMYLCASSWGQGSDEQYFGPGTRLTVT.

Details on this clonotype: The conserved closing phenylalanine or tryptophan is absent in this CDR3, likely reflecting a read error. The genes are TRBV29-1 and TRBJ1-2; the D is unclear. The CDR3 runs to 14 residues. Germline loops: CDR1 SQVTM, CDR2 ANQGSEA. In nucleotides, the CDR3 is TGCAGCGTTGAAGATCTTCGAAGAAGCTATGACTACACCCTC. This codes for CSVEDLRRSYDYTL.

This clonotype was seen a few times. Germline is not matched at one junction end, which may reflect a read error. V usage is TRBV29-1 and J usage is TRBJ2-2; 10 bases align to TRBD2. CDR1 is SQVTM and CDR2 is ANQGSEA in the germline V gene. The CDR3 runs 15 residues. In nucleotides, the CDR3 is TGTAGCGTTGGGACTAGCGCGACGAACACCGGGGAGCTGCTTTTT. It yields the protein CSVGTSATNTGELLF.

A word on this clonotype: A junction end diverges from the germline sequence, so it may reflect a read error. This chain links TRBV29-1 with TRBJ1-2; D call uncertain. CDR1 is SQVTM, CDR2 ANQGSEA, per germline. The CDR3 runs to 14 residues. CDR3 DNA sequence: TGCAGCGTTGAAGTTCTTCGAAGAAGCTATGGCTACAGCTTC. It translates to CSVEVLRRSYGYSF.

This sequence joins TRBV12-3 or TRBV12-4 and TRBJ1-3; D is undetermined. This CDR3 comprises 13 residues. CDR3 nucleotide sequence: TGTACCAACACTGGGAACTCTGGAAACACCATATATTTT. It encodes CTNTGNSGNTIYF.

With regard to this clonotype: An end of the junction does not agree with germline; a read error may underlie this. The V call is TRBV30, the J call TRBJ2-6; perhaps D is TRBD1 or TRBD2 (5 bases each). Germline CDR1 is GTSNPN and CDR2 is SVGIG (reference sequence). The CDR3 sequence is 16 residues long. The CDR3 protein is CAWTAAGLSGANVQTF. DNA of the CDR3: TGTGCATGGACTGCGGCAGGCCTCTCTGGGGCCAACGTCCAGACTTTC.

Notes on this clonotype: The germline gene is not matched at one end of the junction; a read error may be the cause. V usage is TRBV11-2 and J usage is TRBJ2-1, with D uncertain. Germline V CDR1 and CDR2: SGHAT, FQNNGV. CDR3 length: 14 amino acids. This CDR3 reads CASTPDGSYNEQIF. The CDR3 nucleotides are TGTGCCAGCACCCCCGATGGCAGCTACAATGAGCAAATCTTC.

For this clonotype: The conserved closing phenylalanine or tryptophan is absent in this CDR3, likely reflecting a read error. The V gene is TRBV11-2, the J gene TRBJ1-6, with 8 nucleotides matching TRBD1. J was trimmed by 8 bases and V by 5 bases; bases with no gene match: 8. The germline V gene encodes CDR1 SGHAT and CDR2 FQNNGV. The CDR3 has 15 residues. CDR3 residues: CASSREDRAHSPLHL. The CDR3 coding sequence is TGTGCCAGCAGCCGCGAGGACAGGGCCCATTCACCCCTCCACCTT.

Concerning this clonotype: One end of the junction varies from germline; a read error may be responsible. The chain carries TRBV12-3 or TRBV12-4 and TRBJ1-5, with TRBD1 matching over 7 bases. The CDR3 contains 14 residues. The CDR3: CASSLEGANQPQHF. The CDR3, as DNA: TGTGCCAGTAGTTTAGAGGGGGCGAATCAGCCCCAGCATTTT.

Comment on this clonotype: One junction end disagrees with the germline gene, perhaps due to a read error. The gene calls are TRBV5-4 and TRBJ2-2; 7 positions match TRBD2. Germline-derived CDR1 and CDR2 are SGHNT and YYREEE (reference sequence). This CDR3 is built from 15 residues. CDR3 coding DNA: TGTGCAAGCAGCTGGGACTACTTCAACACCGGGGAGCTGCTTTTT. Translated: CASSWDYFNTGELLF.

As concerns this clonotype: The junction does not match germline at one end; this may be a read error. CDR3 protein: CTSSLDRGVDTQYF. The CDR3 DNA follows: TGTACCAGCAGCCTGGACAGGGGTGTAGATACGCAGTATTTT. V is TRBV5-4 and J is TRBJ2-3, with 9 nucleotides matching TRBD1. The germline V gene has CDR1 SGHNT and CDR2 YYREEE (reference sequence). This CDR3 spans 14 amino acids.

This clonotype showed up many times. The V and J genes are TRBV14 and TRBJ2-7; possibly TRBD1 for D (5 bases). Germline V lookup: CDR1 SGHDN, CDR2 FVKESK. The ends were cut back, 3 bases at V and 4 bases at J, with 10 bases in the middle. CDR3 length equals 13 residues. CDR3 loop: CASSQVDSYEQYF. CDR3 nucleotides: TGTGCCAGCAGCCAGGTCGACAGTTACGAGCAGTACTTC.

V usage is TRBV4-3 and J usage is TRBJ2-7; 7 bases line up with TRBD1. Unmatched junction bases numbered 5, after V lost 2 bases and J lost 1 base. Germline V gene lookup returns CDR1 LGHNA and CDR2 YSLEER. This CDR3 comprises 15 residues. The CDR3 protein is CASSQYLTGSYEQYF. DNA of the CDR3: TGCGCCAGCAGCCAATACTTGACAGGGTCCTACGAGCAGTACTTC.

In the case of this clonotype: Here the CDR3 omits its conserved ending phenylalanine or tryptophan, so a read error is the likely source. The chain couples TRBV5-5 to TRBJ2-7; TRBD2 matches 8 bases. The V and J ends lost 4 bases and 7 bases, in that order; junction bases with no gene match: 16. Germline CDR1 is SGHKS and CDR2 is YYEKEE (reference sequence). The CDR3 runs to 16 residues. The CDR3 DNA sequence: TGTGCCAGCAGCATGGTTACAGGAGCGGGAGTATGGGAGCAGTACCTC. Encoded protein: CASSMVTGAGVWEQYL.

As to this clonotype: This clone may be a read error of a much larger clone one base away. The chain recombines TRBV7-3 with TRBJ2-7; D is possibly TRBD2 (6 bases). Germline CDR1 SGHTA, CDR2 FQGTGA. V lost 6 bases and J 2 bases, leaving 17 bases between the germline ends. This CDR3 has 15 amino acids. The CDR3 sequence: CASSPASVRAYEQYF. The CDR3 coding sequence is TGTGCCAGCAGTCCCGCTAGCGTGAGGGCCTACGAGCAGTACTTC.

With regard to this clonotype: The junction departs from the called germline gene at one end, perhaps through a read error. V is TRBV7-8 and J is TRBJ2-1; 7 nucleotides match TRBD2. Germline V gene data show CDR1 as SGHVS and CDR2 as FQNEAQ. The CDR3 extends over 16 amino acids. The chain's CDR3 is CASSYLAAGSYNEHFF. In nucleotides, the CDR3 is TGTGCCAGCAGCTATCTAGCGGCAGGGTCCTACAATGAGCATTTCTTC.

On this clonotype: Because the CDR3 is missing its conserved closing phenylalanine or tryptophan, this is likely a read error. The chain joins TRBV6-2 or TRBV6-3 to TRBJ2-3; TRBD2 is a possible D gene (5 bases). CDR1 and CDR2 (germline): MNHEY, SVGEGT. This CDR3 has 16 residues. The CDR3 DNA follows: TGTGGCAGCAGTCGAGACGGGCCAGCGGCCACAGATACGCAGTATTTA. Translation: CGSSRDGPAATDTQYL.

Turning to this clonotype: One end of the junction varies from germline; a read error may be responsible. The chain links TRBV29-1 to TRBJ2-3; TRBD2 matches 10 bases. The germline gives CDR1 SQVTM, CDR2 ANQGSEA. This CDR3 spans 15 amino acids. The CDR3 DNA sequence: TGTAGCGTCTCCTGGACTAGCGGTCGGGGAGATACGCAGTATTTT. Amino acid sequence: CSVSWTSGRGDTQYF.

Details on this clonotype: At one end, the junction sequence differs from germline, possibly due to a read error. The genes are TRBV7-9 and TRBJ2-1; either TRBD1 or TRBD2 may fit D (5 bases each). This CDR3 has 19 amino acids. Germline V lookup: CDR1 SEHNR, CDR2 FQNEAQ (reference sequence). The CDR3 sequence: CASITSHGARGYSYNEQLF. CDR3 DNA sequence: TGTGCCAGCATCACCTCACACGGGGCTAGAGGATACTCCTACAATGAGCAGTTATTC.

Turning to this clonotype: This may come from a read error, since a much larger clone is one base off. This sequence joins TRBV5-1 and TRBJ2-7, with TRBD1 as a possible D gene (6 bases). Per the germline V gene, CDR1 is SGHRS and CDR2 is YFSETQ. The CDR3 covers 15 residues. For the CDR3, the DNA is TGCGCCGGCAGCACATCCAGGGGACGGTCCTACGAGCAGTACTTC. Residues: CAGSTSRGRSYEQYF. Full variable domain (missing parts from reference TRBV5-1 and TRBJ2-7): KAGVTQTPRYLIKTRGQQVTLSCSPISGHRSVSWYQQTPGQGLQFLFEYFSETQRNKGNFPGRFSGRQFSNSRSEMNVSTLELGDSALYLCAGSTSRGRSYEQYFGPGTRLTVT.

With respect to this clonotype: Since no conserved phenylalanine or tryptophan closes the CDR3, a read error is the likely cause. The CDR3 sequence is CVSSPFPRPEQFS. The CDR3 bases are TGTGTCAGCAGTCCCTTCCCGCGCCCCGAGCAGTTCTCC. V gene TRBV12-3 or TRBV12-4 combines with J gene TRBJ2-1; D is ambiguous. This CDR3 is 13 amino acids long.

This clonotype was detected many times. The chain links TRBV30 to TRBJ2-1; D call uncertain. Trimming removed 2 bases from V and 6 bases from J, with 5 bases in between. The CDR3 is 11 amino acids. The germline gives CDR1 GTSNPN, CDR2 SVGIG (reference sequence). The CDR3 loop reads CAWSLLNEQFF. The CDR3 DNA sequence: TGTGCCTGGAGTCTCCTCAATGAGCAGTTCTTC.

This clonotype occurred a few times. The chain carries TRBV6-6 and TRBJ1-5; the match to TRBD1 covers 8 bases. V lost 4 bases to trimming and J lost 0 bases; unmatched junction nucleotides: 8. The CDR3 covers 17 residues. Germline V gene sequence: CDR1 MNHNY, CDR2 SVGAGI (reference sequence). The CDR3 loop reads CASSWIQGAGSNQPQHF. In nucleotides, the CDR3 is TGTGCCAGCAGTTGGATTCAGGGGGCGGGTAGCAATCAGCCCCAGCATTTT.

On this clonotype: The CDR3 ends on some other residue instead of the conserved phenylalanine or tryptophan, so this is likely a read error. No DNA is shown, since the ends of the CDR3 on it are uncertain; the CDR3 is the one TCRdb lists. The rearrangement links TRBV4-1 to TRBJ2-2; TRBD1 is the table's D call and was not checked against the DNA. Counting both end residues, the CDR3 totals 18 amino acids. Germline V CDR1 and CDR2: MGHRA, YSYEKL. CDR3 protein: CASSQDPPLAANTGELYS.

This clonotype was counted many times. J is TRBJ2-3 and V is TRBV6-1; TRBD2 matches at 13 bases. V shed 8 bases, J shed 7 bases, and the junction held 6 bases outside the gene matches. The CDR3 has 14 amino acids. Germline assignment: CDR1 MNHNS and CDR2 SASEGT. As DNA, the CDR3 is TGTGCCAGCGGACTAGCGGGAGAAACATATACGCAGTATTTT. It specifies CASGLAGETYTQYF.

The chain has TRBV4-1 and TRBJ1-1, with 10 bases fitting TRBD1. This CDR3 contains 16 residues. Germline CDR1 reads MGHRA; CDR2 reads YSYEKL. V was clipped by 4 bases and J by 8 bases; unmatched bases: 13. DNA of the CDR3: TGCGCCAGCAGCCTCGGGACAGGGGCCCTGATCACCGAAGCTTTCTTT. This codes for CASSLGTGALITEAFF.

In regard to this clonotype: Since no conserved phenylalanine or tryptophan closes the CDR3, a read error is the likely cause. The J gene is TRBJ2-2, the V gene TRBV6-5; D assignment may be TRBD1 or TRBD2 (5 bases each). Germline CDR1 is MNHEY and CDR2 is SVGAGI. The CDR3 sequence is 16 residues long. Trimming pared 10 bases from V and 3 bases from J, leaving 21 bases between. This chain's CDR3 is CANRRLVRGDTGELFL. Written as DNA, the CDR3 is TGTGCCAACAGGAGGCTAGTGCGAGGAGACACCGGGGAGCTGTTTTTA.

To note about this clonotype: Relative to the germline gene, one junction end is altered; a read error may explain this. The genes are TRBV12-3 or TRBV12-4 and TRBJ2-1; possible D gene TRBD2, 5 bases. The CDR3 contains 15 residues. The CDR3 DNA reads as TGCGCCAGCAGTTTGGGAGAGGGAAATGTCAATGAGCAGTTCTTC. This sequence encodes CASSLGEGNVNEQFF.

Regarding this clonotype: A junction end diverges from the germline sequence, so it may reflect a read error. J is TRBJ2-2 and V is TRBV5-1; a weak D match, TRBD2 (5 bases). CDR3 length: 13 residues. Per the germline V gene, CDR1 is SGHRS and CDR2 is YFSETQ. DNA of the CDR3: TGCGCCAGTAGTTCCGGGAACACCGGGAAGCTGTTTTTT. It translates to CASSSGNTGKLFF.

The rearrangement joins TRBV28 to TRBJ2-7; D may be TRBD1 or TRBD2 (6 bases each). Per germline, CDR1 MDHEN and CDR2 SYDVKM. V was trimmed by 10 bases and J by 8 bases, leaving 24 bases between them. The CDR3 runs 14 residues. Here the CDR3 reads CANTLGGGQYKQYF. CDR3 sequence (DNA): TGTGCCAACACTCTCGGAGGGGGGCAATACAAGCAGTACTTC.